The rows below give T cell receptor beta chains drawn from one sample of a study. TCRdb independently ran MiXCR on the 5' RACE reads; one entry per CDR3 protein. This table holds 60,000 to 65,000 distinct CDR3 sequences, roughly 30% found once. Sequenced: tumor-infiltrating naive CD4+ T cells sorted from the breast tumor. The source of these receptors is a female donor with breast cancer. Both conserved end residues are part of each CDR3. Each record gives: J gene, D gene, CDR3 length, V gene, clone size, CDR3 protein, CDR3 DNA. A D gene is named only where the DNA matches it firmly. A row's size may be missing; if present it is once, few, many or a size class.

j_call: TRBJ2-7
d_call: NA
cdr3_length: 14
v_call: TRBV7-2
clone_size: NA
cdr3_aa: CASSFREFSYEQYF
cdr3_nt: TGTGCCAGCAGCTTTAGGGAGTTCTCCTACGAACAGTACTTC

j_call: TRBJ2-5
d_call: TRBD1
cdr3_length: 13
v_call: TRBV28
clone_size: NA
cdr3_aa: CASYRTGEETQYF
cdr3_nt: TGTGCCAGTTATCGAACAGGGGAAGAGACCCAGTACTTC

j_call: TRBJ2-3
d_call: NA
cdr3_length: 15
v_call: TRBV18
clone_size: many
cdr3_aa: CASSPPLGGTDTQYF
cdr3_nt: TGTGCCAGCTCACCACCGCTTGGGGGAACAGATACGCAGTATTTT

j_call: TRBJ1-2
d_call: NA
cdr3_length: 15
v_call: TRBV18
clone_size: NA
cdr3_aa: CASSPTDGGLYGYTF
cdr3_nt: TGTGCCAGCTCACCAACTGACGGGGGGCTCTATGGCTACACCTTC

j_call: TRBJ2-7
d_call: TRBD1
cdr3_length: 15
v_call: TRBV20-1
clone_size: few
cdr3_aa: CSARVPGQGPYEQYF
cdr3_nt: TGCAGTGCTAGAGTACCGGGACAGGGGCCATACGAGCAGTACTTC

j_call: TRBJ2-1
d_call: NA
cdr3_length: 18
v_call: TRBV25-1
clone_size: few
cdr3_aa: CASSARPGTFGGSNEQFF
cdr3_nt: TGTGCCAGCAGTGCCCGTCCCGGGACATTTGGAGGGAGCAATGAGCAGTTCTTC

j_call: TRBJ1-2
d_call: NA
cdr3_length: 14
v_call: TRBV5-1
clone_size: NA
cdr3_aa: CASTPSPGNYGYTF
cdr3_nt: TGCGCCAGCACACCCTCGCCAGGCAACTATGGCTACACCTTC

j_call: TRBJ2-3
d_call: TRBD2
cdr3_length: 15
v_call: TRBV9
clone_size: NA
cdr3_aa: CASSVVAGVGDTQYF
cdr3_nt: TGTGCCAGCAGCGTAGTTGCGGGAGTAGGGGATACGCAGTATTTT

j_call: TRBJ1-6
d_call: NA
cdr3_length: 14
v_call: TRBV12-3/TRBV12-4
clone_size: NA
cdr3_aa: CASSFLDIKSPLHF
cdr3_nt: TGTGCCAGCAGTTTTCTTGACATTAAGTCACCCCTCCACTTT

j_call: TRBJ2-3
d_call: TRBD1
cdr3_length: 15
v_call: TRBV20-1
clone_size: many
cdr3_aa: CSAREDRGRADTQYF
cdr3_nt: TGCAGTGCTAGGGAGGACAGGGGGCGCGCAGATACGCAGTATTTT

j_call: TRBJ2-3
d_call: NA
cdr3_length: 14
v_call: TRBV12-3/TRBV12-4
clone_size: NA
cdr3_aa: CASSWRDSTDTQYF
cdr3_nt: TGTGCCAGCAGTTGGCGGGACAGCACAGATACGCAGTATTTT

j_call: TRBJ1-1
d_call: NA
cdr3_length: 12
v_call: TRBV18
clone_size: NA
cdr3_aa: CASSPQGPEAFF
cdr3_nt: TGTGCCAGCTCACCTCAGGGACCTGAAGCTTTCTTT

j_call: TRBJ1-5
d_call: TRBD1
cdr3_length: 16
v_call: TRBV24-1
clone_size: few
cdr3_aa: CATSVVDRGGNQPQHF
cdr3_nt: TGTGCCACCAGTGTGGTCGACAGGGGGGGCAATCAGCCCCAGCATTTT

j_call: TRBJ2-3
d_call: NA
cdr3_length: 14
v_call: TRBV20-1
clone_size: NA
cdr3_aa: CSARHRELPDTQYF
cdr3_nt: TGCAGTGCTAGGCACAGGGAGTTGCCAGATACGCAGTATTTT

j_call: TRBJ2-3
d_call: NA
cdr3_length: 16
v_call: TRBV5-6
clone_size: NA
cdr3_aa: CASSFTDTRLGDTQYF
cdr3_nt: TGTGCCAGCAGCTTCACCGACACCCGCCTTGGAGATACGCAGTATTTT

j_call: TRBJ1-3
d_call: NA
cdr3_length: 16
v_call: TRBV12-3/TRBV12-4
clone_size: NA
cdr3_aa: CASTIDRSFSGNTIYF
cdr3_nt: TGTGCCAGCACCATAGACAGGTCATTCTCTGGAAACACCATATATTTT

j_call: TRBJ2-3
d_call: NA
cdr3_length: 17
v_call: TRBV5-1
clone_size: many
cdr3_aa: CASSLVLRTGMLNTQYF
cdr3_nt: TGCGCCAGCAGCTTGGTGTTAAGGACTGGAATGTTGAATACGCAGTATTTT

j_call: TRBJ2-2
d_call: NA
cdr3_length: 15
v_call: TRBV7-3
clone_size: NA
cdr3_aa: CASSSILGGTGELFF
cdr3_nt: TGTGCCAGCAGCTCAATTCTAGGGGGCACCGGGGAGCTGTTTTTT